A single T cell receptor (beta chain) is shown here with its context. This clone was seen just once. Which antigen it targets is not known. Base-call qualities are not available, and no considerably larger clone is one nucleotide away. The data were obtained in a study of regulatory and conventional T cells in RAG deficiency (dated by TCRdb to about 2017). Background for the entire study: High-throughput TCR beta sequencing was used to compare the repertoire diversity and composition of Treg, conventional CD4+ and CD8+ T cells between RAG-deficient patients and healthy controls.

Here is what the overall study found, with its caveats: Unique TCR beta sequences from Treg cells were about 100-fold fewer in Omenn syndrome and CID/AS patients than controls, versus around 10-fold for other subsets. Rather than being bona fide Treg cells, the sorted CD25-high CD127-low cells in Omenn syndrome patients may represent peripherally activated cells. Some T-cell subset analyses were not done for some subjects. Compared with control T-cell subpopulations, the RAG-deficient patients had markedly lower Shannon entropy and higher Simpson indices. All patient T-cell subsets had shorter CDR3 lengths; Omenn syndrome patients showed >75% Treg-Tconv repertoire overlap at nucleotide and amino acid level.

Several healthy control donors served as the comparison group for repertoire analyses. CD8+ T cells lacking CD4 were purified from blood before genomic DNA extraction. The library was generated by the immunoSEQ multiplex PCR assay. Genomic DNA from the sorted T-cell subsets was used to amplify and sequence rearranged TCR beta chain products. Concerning the study's data processing: Shannon entropy and Simpson indices were used to measure how diverse the repertoire of productive TCR beta rearrangements was. To gauge clonal expansion, the frequencies of the 100 most abundant productive TCR beta clonotypes among total reads were added together. The TRB repertoires were scored with a self-reactivity index built on which amino acids appear at CDR3beta positions 6 and 7. Two-way ANOVA was used for repertoire analyses, and Student t or Mann-Whitney tests were used for flow cytometric analyses. TCRdb's version of the immuneACCESS table is confined to in-frame rearrangements and falls short of the full clone set. An unresolved V gene accounts for under half of the shortfall where checked; the remainder is of unknown origin. Clone size and V and J calls were adopted from that table, with D and trimming inferred from the DNA. The sample includes some 30,000 clones, with 89% observed a single time. The leading ten clones occupy roughly 13% of the sample.

Germline trimming amounts to 5 bases on V and 9 bases on J, with 14 as the count of junction bases outside the gene matches. CDR1 and CDR2 are drawn from the germline V gene (reference sequence): WNHNN, SYGVQD. The CDR3 runs 15 residues from the cysteine to the phenylalanine. Solely the CDR3 DNA is kept, with 45 bases framed from the first base. These data are also associated with another study on regulatory T cells. Reported in the second study: The multiplex PCR used 52 forward TRBV primers and 13 reverse TRBJ primers, with assay-based and computational corrections for amplification bias. In patients, repertoires had restricted unique TRB V-J pairs and skewed V and J gene usage, with regulatory T cells showing the most marked changes. The study compared T-cell receptor beta repertoires of sorted regulatory, conventional CD4+ and CD8+ T cells between CD3G-deficient patients and healthy controls. Ficoll density separation was used to isolate peripheral blood mononuclear cells. CD3+ CD8+ CD4- T cells were isolated using a FACSAria cell sorter. Rearranged TRB loci were amplified from genomic DNA by multiplex PCR within the immunoSEQ assay. TRB amplicons were sequenced using an Illumina HiSeq platform. Custom algorithms error-filtered the raw sequences and aligned them to reference gene sequences, after which the immunoSEQ online tools were used for analysis. Frequencies of productive and nonproductive TRB rearrangements were assessed among unique sequences as well as among total sequences. Prism software was used to run t tests, Mann-Whitney tests or two-way ANOVA for comparisons between groups.

The rearranged chain carries TRBV10-1 and TRBJ2-7; a stretch of 9 junction bases matches TRBD1. Sequenced: CD8+ T cells sorted from blood. The TCR sequence derives from a human donor in good health. The CDR3 amino acid sequence is: CASSQNRRGQGSQYF. The DNA sequence reads TGCGCCAGCAGTCAAAACCGAAGGGGACAGGGATCGCAGTACTTC.